Listed here is a single TCR beta chain. Its antigen is not known. The germline gene is not matched at one end of the junction; a read error may be the cause. The data belong to a study of tumor-infiltrating lymphocytes in primary liver carcinoma. Study conclusions and caveats: Blood had a significantly lower top-250-clone fraction than tumors did (p = 0.039).

With 500 to 650 ng total RNA as template and a constant-region primer, TCR beta cDNA was made. A slightly modified ARM-PCR protocol with three nested multiplex PCR rounds produced these TCR beta libraries. Two initial PCR rounds of approximately 10 cycles each paired TRBV1-TRBV30 forward primers with a C-beta reverse primer. TCRdb itself ran the multiplex PCR reads through MiXCR, one entry per CDR3 protein. Among approximately 340,000 distinct CDR3 sequences listed, about 61% were seen once. Researchers drew blood RNA from unsorted whole blood and extracted germline DNA as well. The CDR3 totals 17 residues. Germline lookup yields CDR1 MGHRA and CDR2 YSYEKL.

The specimen was peripheral blood. J is TRBJ1-4 and V is TRBV4-1; 9 nucleotides line up with TRBD1. The sequence came from a man aged 40-50 years with primary liver carcinoma and hepatitis B virus infection. CDR3 sequence reads: CASNQDLQGAFREKLFF. The CDR3 DNA follows: TGCGCCAGCAACCAAGATCTACAGGGGGCCTTCCGTGAAAAACTGTTTTTT.